This T cell receptor (beta chain) was obtained from a study of cytomegalovirus exposure and HLA in healthy donors (dated by TCRdb to about 2017). Turning to the overall study: According to a later analysis, the roughly 120 validation repertoires were produced on the same platform as the 600 to 850 repertoires of the first cohort. The study was designed to test whether signatures of past pathogen exposure could be identified by cataloging public T cell receptors. A separate validation cohort of over a hundred different subjects was used in addition to the approximately 610-subject first cohort. High-throughput TCR immunosequencing, statistical association of individual TCRs with disease status, and machine learning were combined to predict cytomegalovirus infection status. What the work shows at the level of the full study, not this receptor alone: Of the cluster scores, approximately 95% were above 0 in a later analysis, which found that TCRs clustered in the first cohort also tended to co-occur in the roughly 130 validation repertoires. Across donors, most TCR sequences were observed very rarely, whereas some public TCRs were present in many individuals. The validation cohort had no HLA typing available for a later analysis, so co-occurrence within that cohort was assessed over all 120 or so repertoires. The classifier was reported to diagnose cytomegalovirus status with high specificity and sensitivity in both the original and validation cohorts. A few of the identified cytomegalovirus-associated TCR beta chains were confirmed in vitro to be specific for cytomegalovirus antigens. According to the authors, the approach could potentially be generalized to other disease states and immunological phenotypes. A total of 164 TCR beta chains were listed by the study as associated with cytomegalovirus.

To prepare the library, the immunoSEQ multiplex PCR assay was applied. Concerning the study's data processing: A statistical classification framework was developed to diagnose cytomegalovirus status using the catalog of TCR beta chain sequences. TCRdb stores this immuneACCESS table with in-frame sequences only. Part of the clones is absent; in the studies checked, under half of the shortfall reflects unresolved V genes, and no reason is known for the rest. V and J calls and clone size follow that table, whereas D and trimming were derived from the DNA. The sample yields some 130,000 clones; approximately 82% were counted once. Of the sample, about 32% falls within the top ten clones. The CDR3 contains 13 residues, cysteine and phenylalanine counted. The CDR3 DNA has 39 bases and is translated from base 1. Per the germline V gene (reference sequence), LNHDA is the CDR1 and SQIVND is the CDR2. V is reduced by 8 bases and J by 4 bases, leaving a spacing of 12 bases between them.

Comments on this clone: Its specific antigen is unknown. Within one base of it there is no much larger clone, and no base qualities were kept.

Separate from the roughly 650-subject first cohort, the validation cohort of 95 to 150 subjects was the group to which the donors belonged. The sequence is built from TRBV19 and TRBJ1-3, with the D gene call left open. The TCR sequence derives from a man aged 25-45 years in good health and CMV-seropositive. Sequenced: PBMCs. CDR3 region: CASSSPTGNTIYF. In nucleotides, the sequence is TGTGCCAGTTCTTCTCCGACAGGAAACACCATATATTTT.